This T cell receptor beta chain appears in the sequencing data of a study of T cell responses to AZD1222 COVID-19 vaccine. The repertoire was sequenced with immunoSEQ multiplex PCR; TCRdb's copy has only in-frame clones and lacks some. The data hold about 160,000 clones, with over 75% observed a single time. With 5 bases clipped from V and 2 bases from J, the junction kept 5 bases outside the gene matches. Germline CDR1 reads SGHRS; CDR2 reads YFSETQ. There are 15 residues in the CDR3. The sample in question was peripheral blood, obtained 28 days after the second AZD1222 dose. The origin of this receptor is an adult who received the AZD1222 COVID-19 vaccine. V and J are TRBV5-1 and TRBJ1-4; 8 bases agree with TRBD1. The CDR3 sequence: CASSPTGGTNEKLFF. CDR3 DNA: TGCGCCAGCAGTCCCACAGGGGGGACTAATGAAAAACTGTTTTTT.